Each of the 21 T cell receptor beta chains below was sequenced from the same sample in a study of a mutant IDH1 vaccine in newly diagnosed glioma. Profiling relied on immunoSEQ multiplex PCR, and the TCRdb table lists in-frame clones only, not all of them. The sample lists around 78,000 clones; about 91% were seen once. The antigens for these receptors are not known. Noted time point: week 5, during vaccination. With topical imiquimod, each dose of the vaccine consisted of 300 ug of mutant IDH1 20-mer peptide. The sequences come from PBMCs, collected from a glioma patient whose treatment included an IDH1 peptide vaccine. The receptors were gathered from a woman between 45 and 65 years old with glioma.

The chain carries TRBV7-9 and TRBJ2-3; TRBD2 agrees at 9 bases. The V segment lost 5 bases and the J segment 2 bases; nucleotides outside the gene matches: 5. Germline CDR1 SEHNR, CDR2 FQNEAQ (reference sequence). CDR3 length: 15 amino acids. For the CDR3, the DNA is TGTGCCAGCAGCCCTAGACTAGCGGACACAGATACGCAGTATTTT. This encodes CASSPRLADTDTQYF.

The chain recombines TRBV27 with TRBJ1-3; D gene uncertain. V dropped 4 bases and J dropped 1 base, with 8 bases sitting between them. The CDR3 runs 14 residues. The germline V gene has CDR1 MNHEY and CDR2 SMNVEV (reference sequence). CDR3 sequence reads: CASSSWGSGNTIYF. DNA of the CDR3: TGTGCCAGCAGTTCCTGGGGATCTGGAAACACCATATATTTT.

The chain links TRBV6-5 to TRBJ2-7; 8 bases align to TRBD2. This CDR3 has 13 residues. Germline-derived CDR1 and CDR2 are MNHEY and SVGAGI. With 5 bases clipped from V and 6 bases from J, the junction kept 6 bases outside the gene matches. CDR3 in DNA: TGTGCCAGCAGTGCGGGACTAGGGCTCGAGCAGTACTTC. As protein: CASSAGLGLEQYF.

The chain carries TRBV5-4 and TRBJ1-1; TRBD1 is a possible D gene (5 bases). From germline, CDR1 is SGHNT and CDR2 YYREEE (reference sequence). The CDR3 sequence is 14 residues long. V was cut by 5 bases and J by 0 bases, with 11 bases left in between. CDR3 nucleotide sequence: TGTGCCAGCAGAAAGGACAAAATGAACACTGAAGCTTTCTTT. Amino acid sequence: CASRKDKMNTEAFF.

This rearrangement joins TRBV11-2 to TRBJ2-3; D is uncertain. The ends were cut back, 3 bases at V and 4 bases at J, with 23 bases in the middle. Per germline, CDR1 SGHAT and CDR2 FQNNGV. The CDR3 runs 18 residues. The CDR3 bases are TGTGCCAGCAGCTTTGTCCCGGACCAAACTTATTCTTCAGATACGCAGTATTTT. This translates into CASSFVPDQTYSSDTQYF.

CDR3 in DNA: TGTGCCAGCAGTTCAAGACAGACCTACGAGCAGTACTTC. Translating it yields CASSSRQTYEQYF. The J gene is TRBJ2-7, the V gene TRBV27; possibly TRBD1 for D (5 bases). CDR1 is MNHEY and CDR2 is SMNVEV in the germline V gene (reference sequence). This CDR3 has 13 amino acids. Trimming stripped 4 bases from V and 2 bases from J, with 9 bases between.

This chain uses TRBV2 with TRBJ2-5, with D maybe TRBD1 (6 bases). The J call is doubtful: the DNA matches TRBJ2-7 better. The V gene's germline CDR1 is SNHLY and CDR2 FYNNEI. The CDR3 has 16 residues. The CDR3 here is CASSPPQGKGAYEQYF. The CDR3 nucleotides are TGTGCCAGCAGCCCCCCTCAGGGGAAGGGAGCCTACGAGCAGTACTTC.

DNA for the CDR3: TGTGCCAGCAGTCGACTATTGCCCTACGAGCAGTACTTC. Its translation: CASSRLLPYEQYF. The rearrangement uses TRBV25-1 and TRBJ2-7, with D perhaps TRBD2 (5 bases). The CDR3 has 13 amino acids. Germline CDR1 reads MGHDK; CDR2 reads SYGVNS. V was clipped by 5 bases and J by 2 bases, with 10 bases between them.

This chain uses TRBV30 with TRBJ2-7; TRBD2 matches 14 bases. CDR3 length: 13 residues. Trimming took 3 bases from V and 10 from J; bases not matched to a gene: 5. Germline V gene lookup returns CDR1 GTSNPN and CDR2 SVGIG (reference sequence). The CDR3 is CAWSGTSGSSQYF. The CDR3 region has the DNA TGTGCCTGGAGCGGGACTAGCGGGAGCTCCCAGTACTTC.

This clone was seen only a few times. The chain has TRBV27 and TRBJ2-7, with D hard to call. Germline V gene data show CDR1 as MNHEY and CDR2 as SMNVEV (reference sequence). Trimming cost V 4 bases and J 6 bases, with 13 bases left between them. This CDR3 region has 13 residues. DNA of the CDR3: TGTGCCAGCAGTTCACGACTGGGTGGCGAGCAGTACTTC. Its translation: CASSSRLGGEQYF.

The gene calls are TRBV10-2 and TRBJ2-3, with D possibly being TRBD2 (6 bases). This CDR3 contains 10 residues. Trimming took 9 bases from V and 8 from J, leaving 9 bases between them. CDR1 and CDR2 (germline): WSHSY, SAAADI. In DNA, the CDR3 is TGCGCCAGTAAGGAGGGTACGCAGTATTTT. As protein: CASKEGTQYF.

This clone was seen a single time. The chain uses TRBV28 and TRBJ2-3; weak D call: TRBD2 (6 bases). CDR1 is MDHEN and CDR2 is SYDVKM in the germline V gene. The germline V and J ends were trimmed by 7 bases and 3 bases, with 14 bases remaining between them. The CDR3 sequence is 14 residues long. The CDR3, as DNA: TGTGCCAGCACCAATCGGGGGAAAACAGATACGCAGTATTTT. Translation: CASTNRGKTDTQYF. The whole variable domain, filled in from reference TRBV28 and TRBJ2-3, reads DVKVTQSSRYLVKRTGEKVFLECVQDMDHENMFWYRQDPGLGLRLIYFSYDVKMKEKGDIPEGYSVSREKKERFSLILESASTNQTSMYLCASTNRGKTDTQYFGPGTRLTVL.

The chain is built from TRBV18 and TRBJ1-1, with a tentative D call TRBD1 (6 bases). This CDR3 comprises 15 residues. V was pared by 0 bases and J by 4 bases, with 12 bases between. Germline-derived CDR1 and CDR2 are KGHSH and LQKENI. In DNA, the CDR3 is TGTGCCAGCTCACCACCGGAGGGAGGGGGCACTGAAGCTTTCTTT. Amino acids: CASSPPEGGGTEAFF.

The genes are TRBV19 and TRBJ2-5; D remains unclear. Per the germline V gene, CDR1 is LNHDA and CDR2 is SQIVND (reference sequence). The CDR3 totals 16 residues. V was cut by 2 bases and J by 5 bases, with 18 bases left in between. CDR3 DNA sequence: TGTGCCAGTAGTATACGGGCTGGATTTACTGGGGAGACCCAGTACTTC. The encoded protein is CASSIRAGFTGETQYF.

This sequence joins TRBV5-6 and TRBJ1-4; a weak D match, TRBD1 (5 bases). CDR3 size: 15 residues. Germline V gives CDR1 SGHDT, CDR2 YYEEEE. V shed 0 bases and J shed 7 bases, with 13 bases lying between them. Written as DNA, the CDR3 is TGTGCCAGCAGCTTGGTTTCCGGGGGGAGTGAAAAACTGTTTTTT. As protein: CASSLVSGGSEKLFF.

The rearrangement links TRBV19 to TRBJ2-2; D may match TRBD1 or TRBD2 (5 bases each). V lost 3 bases and J 4 bases, leaving 21 bases between the germline ends. The germline CDR1 and CDR2 sequences are LNHDA and SQIVND (reference sequence). This CDR3 is 18 amino acids long. CDR3 residues: CASSISPHSARGTGELFF. The CDR3, as DNA: TGTGCCAGTAGTATCTCCCCCCATAGCGCGAGGGGCACCGGGGAGCTGTTTTTT.

Points on this clone: A junction boundary mismatches the germline segment, possibly from a read error. The chain combines TRBV7-7 with TRBJ2-5, with a weak D call TRBD1 (6 bases). This CDR3 contains 14 residues. Germline V lookup: CDR1 SSHAT, CDR2 FNYEAQ (reference sequence). The CDR3 sequence is CASSHDRLQETQYF. For the CDR3, the DNA is TGTGCTAGCAGCCATGACAGGCTCCAAGAGACCCAGTACTTC. Full variable domain (missing parts from reference TRBV7-7 and TRBJ2-5): GAGVSQSPRYKVTKRGQDVTLRCDPISSHATLYWYQQALGQGPEFLTYFNYEAQPDKSGLPSDRFSAERPEGSISTLTIQRTEQRDSAMYRCASSHDRLQETQYFGPGTRLLVL.

The CDR3 nucleotides read TGTGCCAGCAGCCTGCCGACTAGCGGGGGTACCTACGAGCAGTACTTC. Translation gives CASSLPTSGGTYEQYF. The V call is TRBV4-2, the J call TRBJ2-7; TRBD2 matches at 12 bases. J lost 2 bases, V lost 4 bases, and 6 bases had no gene match. This CDR3 is 16 amino acids long. Germline V gives CDR1 LGHNA, CDR2 YNFKEQ.

The chain is built from TRBV5-6 and TRBJ2-7; D call uncertain. Germline CDR1 reads SGHDT; CDR2 reads YYEEEE. Trimming shortened V by 2 bases and J by 0 bases, and 6 bases separated the two germline ends. This CDR3 is built from 13 residues. CDR3 nucleotide sequence: TGTGCCAGCAGCTTTTGGGGCTCCTACGAGCAGTACTTC. Its protein product is CASSFWGSYEQYF.

The chain joins TRBV30 to TRBJ1-1, with D tentatively TRBD1 (5 bases). Trimming left V 1 base short and J 6 bases short, with 12 bases between. This CDR3 spans 13 amino acids. The germline V gene encodes CDR1 GTSNPN and CDR2 SVGIG (reference sequence). This chain's CDR3 is CAWSGWQGAEAFF. The DNA of the CDR3 is TGTGCCTGGAGTGGGTGGCAGGGCGCTGAAGCTTTCTTT.

This clone has just one count. V gene TRBV13 combines with J gene TRBJ2-7, with D perhaps TRBD1 or TRBD2 (5 bases each). The CDR3 spans 14 residues. CDR1 is PRHDT, CDR2 FYEKMQ, per germline (reference sequence). V was cut by 0 bases and J by 10 bases, with 16 bases left in between. The CDR3 DNA reads TGTGCCAGCAGCTTAGGACGCCGGGACGGCCTCCAGTACTTC. It codes for CASSLGRRDGLQYF.